This entry concerns a single T cell receptor (beta chain). These data are taken from a study of T cell changes during pregnancy in multiple sclerosis. Libraries were prepared by immunoSEQ multiplex PCR; TCRdb keeps only in-frame clonotypes and omits some of them. The table shows over 55,000 clones, with 89% occurring only once. The sample consisted of peripheral blood, taken in the first trimester of pregnancy. This sequence originates from a female donor with multiple sclerosis, enrolled in a pregnancy study.

The CDR3 sequence is CTRDRAEKLFF. CDR3 coding DNA: TGCACCAGAGACAGGGCTGAAAAACTGTTTTTT. The chain is built from TRBV1 and TRBJ1-4; TRBD1, the table's D call, was not compared with the DNA. TRBV1 is designated a pseudogene. The CDR3 sequence is 11 residues long.